A single sample gave rise to the 13 T cell receptor beta chains below, sequenced in a study of T cell clusters in autoimmune cytopenias. TRB was amplified by touch-down multiplex PCR, primer pools A and B combined. One entry per CDR3 protein, without DNA, is what TCRdb gives after re-calling the multiplex PCR reads. In all, the sample yields some 8,000 distinct CDR3 sequences. TRB amplification used 250 ng of peripheral blood genomic DNA. The sequenced material came from peripheral blood. The origin of the receptors is a human donor with an autoimmune cytopenia or autoimmune hepatitis (not recorded which).

The chain recombines TRBV20-1 with TRBJ2-2; the D gene TCRdb calls, TRBD1, cannot be checked with no DNA. Germline CDR1 is DFQATT and CDR2 is SNEGSKA (reference sequence). The CDR3 totals 15 residues. The CDR3 here is CSATKGQENTGELFF.

This chain links TRBV19 with TRBJ2-2; TCRdb lists TRBD2, though no DNA is available to test this call. The germline V gene encodes CDR1 LNHDA and CDR2 SQIVND (reference sequence). The CDR3 has 17 residues. CDR3 sequence reads: CASSPRGTTRYTGELFF.

By frequency, this clonotype registers medium-sized (0.01 to 0.1%). CDR3 amino acids: CSAKKTGGNEQFF. The chain joins TRBV20-1 to TRBJ2-1; as DNA is missing, the TRBD1 call by TCRdb cannot be tested. Germline CDR1 is DFQATT and CDR2 is SNEGSKA (reference sequence). The CDR3 has 13 residues.

V gene TRBV4-2 combines with J gene TRBJ2-7. This CDR3 has 13 residues. Looked up from germline, CDR1 is LGHNA and CDR2 is YNFKEQ. The CDR3 sequence is CASSQERGYEQYF.

This clonotype shows up as medium-sized by frequency. This chain's CDR3 is CASSVDRGHNEQFF. The rearrangement joins TRBV5-4 to TRBJ2-1; TCRdb names TRBD1, which stays unverified in the absence of DNA. Germline CDR1 SGHNT, CDR2 YYREEE (reference sequence). CDR3 size: 14 residues.

By frequency, this clonotype registers medium-sized. The J gene is TRBJ2-1, the V gene TRBV6-5; as DNA is missing, the TRBD1 call by TCRdb cannot be tested. The germline V gene has CDR1 MNHEY and CDR2 SVGAGI. The CDR3 is 15 residues long. Here the CDR3 reads CASSKGDPSYNEQFF.

The chain employs TRBV5-5 and TRBJ1-1; TCRdb's D call, TRBD1, is unchecked because there is no DNA. From germline, CDR1 is SGHKS and CDR2 YYEKEE (reference sequence). This CDR3 has 15 residues. The CDR3: CASSSTDRAGTEAFF.

J is TRBJ2-2 and V is TRBV11-2. The CDR3 is 15 residues long. Germline V gene data show CDR1 as SGHAT and CDR2 as FQNNGV. CDR3 amino acids: CASSLGGLVTGELFF.

The chain carries TRBV12-3 or TRBV12-4 and TRBJ2-7; TCRdb gives TRBD2 as the D gene, but with no DNA this cannot be confirmed. CDR3 length equals 15 residues. This chain's CDR3 is CASSLGAGSSYEQYF.

The CDR3 loop is CAISARRGGTEAFF. The V gene is TRBV10-3, the J gene TRBJ1-1. The CDR3 covers 14 residues. Germline CDR1 is ENHRY and CDR2 is SYGVKD.

V and J are TRBV6-1 and TRBJ2-2. The length of the CDR3 is 13 residues. Germline CDR1 MNHNS, CDR2 SASEGT. CDR3 sequence: CASSEGDTGELFF.

V and J are TRBV5-4 and TRBJ1-5; without DNA, the TCRdb call of TRBD1 cannot be checked. The CDR3 sequence is 14 residues long. In germline, CDR1 is SGHNT, CDR2 YYREEE (reference sequence). This CDR3 reads CASSLRGSNQPQHF.

In terms of frequency, this clonotype is medium-sized. This chain links TRBV6-1 with TRBJ1-5. Germline values: CDR1 MNHNS, CDR2 SASEGT. The CDR3 is 14 amino acids. The CDR3 spells CASSVVDSNQPQHF.